This TCR beta chain was obtained from a study of blood T cell repertoires in COVID-19. Overall study context: Acute-phase and convalescent COVID-19 samples originated in the United States, Italy and Spain. PBMCs, B-cell-depleted T cells, or T cells provided the cDNA or gDNA that made up the material.

Participant-given clinical history determined each cohort assignment. The CDR3 covers 13 residues. CDR1 and CDR2 (germline): SGHDN, FVKESK. Trimming took off 3 bases at V and 0 bases at J, with 5 bases between the two ends. Per the authors' pipeline: Cell counts per sample came from amplifying reference gene primers. Repertoires were generated with immunoSEQ multiplex PCR, while TCRdb's copy carries only in-frame clones and drops some. V and J calls and clone size are given by that table; D and trimming were obtained from the DNA. The data contain approximately 260,000 clones, roughly nine tenths of them singletons.

Sequenced: PBMCs or T cells enriched from blood (not recorded which). The chain is built from TRBV14 and TRBJ1-2; D is uncertain. The sequence was collected from a woman aged 25 to 39 with acute COVID-19. The chain's CDR3 is CASSHVTNYGYTF. The CDR3 nucleotides are TGTGCCAGCAGCCATGTTACTAACTATGGCTACACCTTC.